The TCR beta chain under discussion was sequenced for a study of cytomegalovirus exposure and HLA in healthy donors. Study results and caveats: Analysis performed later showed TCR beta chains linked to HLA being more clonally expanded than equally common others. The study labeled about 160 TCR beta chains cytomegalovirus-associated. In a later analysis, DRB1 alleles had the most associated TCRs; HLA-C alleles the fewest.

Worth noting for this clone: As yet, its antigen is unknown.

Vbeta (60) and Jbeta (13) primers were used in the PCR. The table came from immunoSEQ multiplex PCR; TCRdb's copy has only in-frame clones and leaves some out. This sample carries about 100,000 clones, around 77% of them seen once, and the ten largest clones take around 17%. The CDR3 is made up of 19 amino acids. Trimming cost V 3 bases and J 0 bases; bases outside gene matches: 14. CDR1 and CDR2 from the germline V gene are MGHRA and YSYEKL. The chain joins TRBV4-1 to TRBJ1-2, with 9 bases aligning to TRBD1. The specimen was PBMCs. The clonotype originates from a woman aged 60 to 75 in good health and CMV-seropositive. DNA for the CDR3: TGCGCCAGCAGCCACACGATAGAACAGGGGGCAGGCGCTAACTATGGCTACACCTTC. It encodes CASSHTIEQGAGANYGYTF.